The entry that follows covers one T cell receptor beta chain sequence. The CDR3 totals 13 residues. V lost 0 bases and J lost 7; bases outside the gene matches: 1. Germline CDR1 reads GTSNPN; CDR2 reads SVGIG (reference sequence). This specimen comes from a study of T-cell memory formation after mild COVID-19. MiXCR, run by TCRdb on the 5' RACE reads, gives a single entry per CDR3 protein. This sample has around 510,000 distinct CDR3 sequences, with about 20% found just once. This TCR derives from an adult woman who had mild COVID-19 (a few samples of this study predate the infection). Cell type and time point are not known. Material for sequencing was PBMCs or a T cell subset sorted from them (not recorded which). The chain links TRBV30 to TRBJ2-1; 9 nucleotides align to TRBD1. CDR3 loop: CAWSVDRGNEQFF. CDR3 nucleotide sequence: TGTGCCTGGAGTGTAGACAGGGGGAATGAGCAGTTCTTC.